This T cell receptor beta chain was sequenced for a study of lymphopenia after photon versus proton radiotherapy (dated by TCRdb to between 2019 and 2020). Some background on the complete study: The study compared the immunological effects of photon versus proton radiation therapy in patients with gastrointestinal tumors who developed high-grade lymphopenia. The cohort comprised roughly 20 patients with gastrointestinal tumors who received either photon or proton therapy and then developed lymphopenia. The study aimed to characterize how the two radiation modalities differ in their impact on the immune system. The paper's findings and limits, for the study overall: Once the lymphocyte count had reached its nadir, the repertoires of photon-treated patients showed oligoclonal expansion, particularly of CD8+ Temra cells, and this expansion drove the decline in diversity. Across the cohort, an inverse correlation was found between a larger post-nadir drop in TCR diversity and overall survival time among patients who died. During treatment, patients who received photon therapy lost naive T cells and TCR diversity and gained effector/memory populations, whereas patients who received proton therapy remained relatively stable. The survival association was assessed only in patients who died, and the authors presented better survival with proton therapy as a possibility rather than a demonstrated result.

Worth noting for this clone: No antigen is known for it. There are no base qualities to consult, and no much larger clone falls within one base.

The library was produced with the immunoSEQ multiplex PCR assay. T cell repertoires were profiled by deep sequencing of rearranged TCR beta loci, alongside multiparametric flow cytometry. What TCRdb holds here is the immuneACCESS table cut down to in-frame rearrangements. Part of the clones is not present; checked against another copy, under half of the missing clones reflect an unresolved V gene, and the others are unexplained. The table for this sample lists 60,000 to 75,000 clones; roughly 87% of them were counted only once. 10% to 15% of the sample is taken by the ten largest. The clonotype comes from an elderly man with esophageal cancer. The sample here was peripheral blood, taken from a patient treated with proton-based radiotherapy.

The CDR3: CASSPDRVGAKNIQYF. The sequence in DNA is TGTGCCAGCAGCCCCGACAGGGTCGGAGCCAAAAACATTCAGTACTTC. The rearrangement joined TRBV7-8 to TRBJ2-4; TRBD1 matches 7 bases in the middle. Ends trimmed: V by 5 bases, J by 0 bases; bases unmatched to a gene: 7. CDR1 and CDR2, per the germline V gene, are SGHVS and FQNEAQ. The CDR3 goes from the cysteine to the phenylalanine over 16 residues. Of the read, only the CDR3 DNA is kept; its 48 bases are in frame from base 1. With the portions outside the CDR3 filled from the reference TRBV7-8 and TRBJ2-4 genes, the complete variable region becomes GAGVSQSPRYKVAKRGQDVALRCDPISGHVSLFWYQQALGQGPEFLTYFQNEAQLDKSGLPSDRFFAERPEGSVSTLKIQRTQQEDSAVYLCASSPDRVGAKNIQYFGAGTRLSVL.